Listed below are T cell receptor beta chains from one sample, sequenced in a study of shared clonotypes between healthy human individuals. Some clones are missing from TCRdb's copy, which holds only in-frame ones; the method was immunoSEQ multiplex PCR. The sample lists 650,000 to 750,000 clones; less than 80% were seen once. Material: memory CD4+ T cells sorted from blood. The receptors come from a woman in her 30s in good health. CDR3s leave out the opening cysteine and the closing phenylalanine or tryptophan. Each record gives: V gene, clone size, J gene, CDR3 protein. Clone sizes are given selectively: once, few, many, or a class where the clone is expanded.

TRBV28	few	TRBJ1-1	ASSATGARMNTEAF
TRBV11-2	few	TRBJ1-4	ASSFGTQGGVEKLF
TRBV5-1	-	TRBJ2-1	ASSLRQSYNEQF
TRBV18	-	TRBJ1-5	ASSPGTGGQPQH
TRBV11-2	few	TRBJ1-1	ASSLARGVIGAF
TRBV5-1	-	TRBJ2-1	ASSRDSTYNEQF
TRBV18	-	TRBJ1-2	ASSPGVGRYGYT
TRBV18	-	TRBJ2-1	ATLYRPGQNYNEQF
TRBV5-4	-	TRBJ2-5	ASREGLAGGPGEQY
TRBV9	-	TRBJ2-4	ASSVGRLGKNIQY
TRBV5-1	-	TRBJ1-1	ASSLGDRDHPGAF
TRBV19	-	TRBJ2-3	ASTLTSGDFTDTQY
TRBV10-2	-	TRBJ2-1	ASMTGGSYNEQF
TRBV6-6	-	TRBJ1-2	ASLDGTGSGYT